These 4 T cell receptor beta chains were all obtained from the same sample, sequenced in a study of cytomegalovirus exposure and HLA in healthy donors (dated by TCRdb to about 2017). Libraries were prepared through the immunoSEQ multiplex PCR assay. A mixture of 60 forward primers for TCR Vbeta segments and 13 reverse primers for TCR Jbeta segments was used in the multiplex PCR. Entries here come from immuneACCESS through TCRdb and include only in-frame sequences with V and J called. Some clones fail to appear in such tables; in the studies checked, an unresolved V gene covers under half of the shortfall, and the cause of the remainder is unknown. The sample contains fewer than 150,000 clones, about 68% of them found a single time. The leading ten clones occupy roughly 4.2% of the sample. Sequencing used PBMCs. These receptors were collected from a woman in her 40s in good health and CMV-seropositive.

The chain joins TRBV13 to TRBJ2-3, with 8 bases identical to TRBD1. Germline-derived CDR1 and CDR2 are PRHDT and FYEKMQ (reference sequence). Trimming took 3 bases from V and 2 from J; bases not matched to a gene: 1. CDR3 size: 14 residues. The CDR3 protein is CASSFQGATDTQYF. The CDR3 coding sequence is TGTGCCAGCAGCTTTCAGGGGGCCACAGATACGCAGTATTTT.

This clone was counted a single time. The rearrangement links TRBV4-3 to TRBJ1-2; D is unclear. The V gene's germline CDR1 is LGHNA and CDR2 YSLEER. Trimming removed 1 base at V and 4 bases at J, with 10 bases between. The CDR3 runs 14 residues. CDR3 loop: CASSQAVTGYGYTF. The DNA of the CDR3 is TGCGCCAGCAGCCAAGCGGTGACGGGCTATGGCTACACCTTC.

V gene TRBV6-6 combines with J gene TRBJ2-7; D is possibly TRBD1 (6 bases). CDR1 and CDR2 (germline): MNHNY, SVGAGI (reference sequence). The V end was cut by 8 bases, the J end by 5 bases, with 16 bases between. CDR3 length: 13 amino acids. The CDR3 region has the DNA TGTGCCAGCTTGCCGGACAGAGCGAACGAGCAGTACTTC. Its translation: CASLPDRANEQYF.

CDR3 coding DNA: TGTGCTAGTGGTGGGGCCCGGGGGGTTGCGGCGGGGACACCGTACAATGAGCAGTTCTTC. This translates into CASGGARGVAAGTPYNEQFF. V usage is TRBV12-5 and J usage is TRBJ2-1, with D possibly matching TRBD2 (7 bases). This CDR3 spans 20 amino acids. CDR1 and CDR2 (germline): LGHNT, FRNRAP. The V gene lost 5 bases and the J gene lost 4 bases, with 30 bases spanning the gap. Complete variable domain (other parts from reference TRBV12-5 and TRBJ2-1): DARVTQTPRHKVTEMGQEVTMRCQPILGHNTVFWYRQTMMQGLELLAYFRNRAPLDDSGMPKDRFSAEMPDATLATLKIQPSEPRDSAVYFCASGGARGVAAGTPYNEQFFGPGTRLTVL.